A single sample gave rise to the 15 T cell receptor beta chains below, sequenced in a study of OX40 agonist ivuxolimab in advanced cancers. Profiling relied on immunoSEQ multiplex PCR, and the TCRdb table lists in-frame clones only, not all of them. The repertoire has some 50,000 clones, 75% to 90% of them found once; the top ten carry under 2%. The source material was CD4+ or CD8+ T cells sorted from blood, sampled in a trial of the OX40 agonist ivuxolimab. All receptors derive from an adult with an advanced solid tumor such as melanoma, head and neck, liver or kidney cancer.

The sample holds one count of this clone. The chain combines TRBV11-2 with TRBJ1-3; tentative D call: TRBD1 (5 bases). CDR3 length equals 15 residues. With 4 bases removed from V and 5 bases from J, the gap between germline ends came to 15 bases. From germline, CDR1 is SGHAT and CDR2 FQNNGV. CDR3 DNA sequence: TGTGCCAGCAGCTCCCCCGAGGCAGGGAGAAACACCATATATTTT. It encodes CASSSPEAGRNTIYF.

V usage is TRBV5-4 and J usage is TRBJ2-3; weak D call: TRBD1 (5 bases). The CDR3 contains 13 residues. The germline V gene encodes CDR1 SGHNT and CDR2 YYREEE (reference sequence). Trimming stripped 4 bases from V and 1 base from J, with 7 bases between. CDR3: CASSLTGTDTQYF. The CDR3 bases are TGTGCCAGCAGCCTGACAGGCACAGATACGCAGTATTTT.

This chain's CDR3 is CASRSSGNNEQFF. CDR3 DNA sequence: TGTGCCAGCAGGTCTAGCGGGAACAATGAGCAGTTCTTC. The V gene is TRBV2, the J gene TRBJ2-1; TRBD2 aligns across 9 bases. This CDR3 has 13 amino acids. Trimming at V came to 6 bases and at J to 5 bases, leaving 2 bases not matched to a gene. Germline CDR1 is SNHLY and CDR2 is FYNNEI.

In DNA, the CDR3 is TGTGCCAGCTCACCCGGACAGGATAATTCACCCCTCCACTTT. This translates into CASSPGQDNSPLHF. The gene calls are TRBV18 and TRBJ1-6; 7 bases agree with TRBD1. The CDR3 extends over 14 amino acids. The ends lost 3 bases at V and 5 bases at J; junction bases unmatched: 1. Germline V gives CDR1 KGHSH, CDR2 LQKENI. Variable domain in full (rest from reference TRBV18 and TRBJ1-6): NAGVMQNPRHLVRRRGQEARLRCSPMKGHSHVYWYRQLPEEGLKFMVYLQKENIIDESGMPKERFSAEFPKEGPSILRIQQVVRGDSAAYFCASSPGQDNSPLHFGNGTRLTVT.

The CDR3 DNA reads TGTGCCAGCAGTTTCGGGAGAGCGGACACCGGGGAGCTGTTTTTT. It translates to CASSFGRADTGELFF. The V call is TRBV27, the J call TRBJ2-2; tentative D call: TRBD2 (6 bases). The V gene's germline CDR1 is MNHEY and CDR2 SMNVEV (reference sequence). Between the trimmed V and J ends, which lost 3 bases and 3 bases, there was a span of 11 bases. This CDR3 has 15 amino acids.

The V gene is TRBV5-1, the J gene TRBJ1-2; 7 bases map to TRBD1. Per the germline V gene, CDR1 is SGHRS and CDR2 is YFSETQ. V lost 0 bases, J lost 4 bases, and 6 bases stayed unmatched. There are 15 residues in the CDR3. The CDR3 sequence: CASSLGPGQRYGYTF. For the CDR3, the DNA is TGCGCCAGCAGCTTGGGTCCGGGACAGCGCTATGGCTACACCTTC.

The chain uses TRBV15 and TRBJ2-7; D is ambiguous. This CDR3 comprises 15 residues. V lost 0 bases and J 2 bases, leaving 11 bases between the germline ends. CDR1 and CDR2 from the germline V gene are LNHNV and YYDKDF (reference sequence). CDR3 bases: TGTGCCACCAGCAGAGATCTTGGGGTCCCCTACGAGCAGTACGTC. Translating gives CATSRDLGVPYEQYV.

This clone was counted a single time. The V and J genes are TRBV28 and TRBJ2-2; D call uncertain. Trimming took off 3 bases at V and 5 bases at J, with 7 bases between the two ends. This CDR3 region has 13 residues. From germline, CDR1 is MDHEN and CDR2 SYDVKM. The CDR3 sequence: CASSLYGTGELFF. CDR3 DNA sequence: TGTGCCAGCAGTTTGTACGGTACCGGGGAGCTGTTTTTT.

The V gene is TRBV28, the J gene TRBJ1-2; 10 bases match TRBD1. V shed 6 bases and J 5 bases; nucleotides not matched to a gene: 12. The CDR3 has 16 amino acids. CDR1 and CDR2 (germline): MDHEN, SYDVKM. The CDR3 is CASRPGTGVGYYGYTF. CDR3 coding DNA: TGTGCCAGCAGACCCGGGACAGGGGTGGGTTATTATGGCTACACCTTC.

This clone was seen more than once but under ten times. The chain links TRBV28 to TRBJ1-1; no clear D gene. The CDR3 contains 13 residues. Trimming removed 7 bases at V and 1 base at J, with 10 bases between. Germline values: CDR1 MDHEN, CDR2 SYDVKM. CDR3 sequence reads: CASNKQRNTEAFF. The CDR3 coding sequence is TGTGCCAGCAACAAACAGCGGAACACTGAAGCTTTCTTT.

This clone showed up just a few times. The chain is built from TRBV6-5 and TRBJ1-6, with 9 bases identical to TRBD1. CDR1 and CDR2 from the germline V gene are MNHEY and SVGAGI. The CDR3 is 14 residues long. Germline trimming cut 5 bases from V and 9 bases from J; bases unmatched to any gene: 5. The CDR3 DNA sequence: TGTGCCAGCAGTGCCGGGACAGGGACTTCACCCCTCCACTTT. It translates to CASSAGTGTSPLHF.

J is TRBJ2-5 and V is TRBV6-5; D is unclear. This CDR3 comprises 12 residues. Trimming removed 6 bases from V and 7 bases from J, with 12 bases in between. Germline CDR1 is MNHEY and CDR2 is SVGAGI. The CDR3 sequence is CASSPNWGTQYF. DNA of the CDR3: TGTGCCAGCAGCCCGAATTGGGGGACCCAGTACTTC.

This clone was recorded only once. V is TRBV2 and J is TRBJ2-5; tentatively, D is TRBD1 (5 bases). CDR3 length: 16 residues. Germline V gene lookup returns CDR1 SNHLY and CDR2 FYNNEI. With 0 bases removed from V and 2 bases from J, the gap between germline ends came to 13 bases. CDR3: CASSEALARVQETQYF. For the CDR3, the DNA is TGTGCCAGCAGTGAAGCCTTGGCCAGGGTACAAGAGACCCAGTACTTC.

The gene calls are TRBV5-1 and TRBJ2-2; TRBD1 might be the D (6 bases). V was clipped by 3 bases and J by 2 bases, with 8 bases between them. The CDR3 is 14 residues long. Germline V gives CDR1 SGHRS, CDR2 YFSETQ. The CDR3 bases are TGCGCCAGCAGCTCGGGACAAAACACCGGGGAGCTGTTTTTT. Its protein product is CASSSGQNTGELFF.

The chain recombines TRBV28 with TRBJ1-1, with D possibly being TRBD1 (6 bases). This CDR3 is built from 15 residues. The V end was cut by 4 bases, the J end by 4 bases, with 16 bases between. Germline V lookup: CDR1 MDHEN, CDR2 SYDVKM. The CDR3 DNA follows: TGTGCCAGCAGTTCCCCGGCTGGGGGGCTCACTGAAGCTTTCTTT. It codes for CASSSPAGGLTEAFF.